Listed here are 18 T cell receptor beta chains from one sample, sequenced in a study of radiation and T cells in renal cell carcinoma. Time point defined: blood 4 weeks post-SBRT, at nephrectomy. Treatment indicated: 15 Gy SBRT to primary tumor, nephrectomy 4 weeks later. Profiling relied on immunoSEQ multiplex PCR, and the TCRdb table lists in-frame clones only, not all of them. The sample lists about 76,000 clones; about nine tenths were seen once. The input for sequencing was blood, taken from a patient whose treatment included radiotherapy and nephrectomy. These receptors all stem from an older woman with renal cell carcinoma.

This sequence joins TRBV18 and TRBJ1-6; TRBD1 is a possible D gene (6 bases). Germline V gene sequence: CDR1 KGHSH, CDR2 LQKENI. Trimming stripped 3 bases from V and 14 bases from J, with 8 bases between. There are 11 residues in the CDR3. The CDR3: CASSPGATLHF. Here the CDR3 DNA reads TGTGCCAGCTCACCGGGGGCCACCCTCCACTTT. The variable domain in full, completed from reference TRBV18 and TRBJ1-6, reads NAGVMQNPRHLVRRRGQEARLRCSPMKGHSHVYWYRQLPEEGLKFMVYLQKENIIDESGMPKERFSAEFPKEGPSILRIQQVVRGDSAAYFCASSPGATLHFGNGTRLTVT.

This rearrangement joins TRBV23-1 to TRBJ1-1; no reliable D call. TRBV23-1 belongs to the ORF category, with a function that is uncertain. The CDR3 is 20 residues long. V was clipped by 2 bases and J by 1 base, with 26 bases between them. CDR3 DNA: TGCGCCAGCAGTCAACCTTTCTTTGGGGTCGGGGAGAAAGGGAACACTGAAGCTTTCTTT. Protein product: CASSQPFFGVGEKGNTEAFF.

The chain has TRBV19 and TRBJ2-2, with TRBD1 matching 7 bases. CDR3 length: 14 residues. V lost 4 bases, J lost 4 bases, and 3 bases stayed unmatched. From germline, CDR1 is LNHDA and CDR2 SQIVND (reference sequence). The CDR3 spells CASSKGASTGELFF. CDR3 sequence (DNA): TGTGCCAGTAGTAAGGGGGCGAGCACCGGGGAGCTGTTTTTT.

Comment on this clone: Other DNA sequences of this sample code for an identical CDR3. The rearrangement uses TRBV9 and TRBJ1-2; the match to TRBD1 covers 9 bases. From germline, CDR1 is SGDLS and CDR2 YYNGEE. The V gene end was trimmed by 4 bases and the J gene end by 2 bases; junction bases not matched to a gene: 3. The CDR3 length is 14 residues. DNA of the CDR3: TGTGCCAGCAGCCCGGGACAGGGAAACTATGGCTACACCTTC. It translates to CASSPGQGNYGYTF.

V is TRBV7-6 and J is TRBJ2-2; D is unresolved. The V end was cut by 1 base, the J end by 2 bases, with 11 bases between. Germline values: CDR1 SGHVS, CDR2 FNYEAQ. This CDR3 spans 16 amino acids. For the CDR3, the DNA is TGTGCCAGCAGCTTAGAAATGCTGGGAAACACCGGGGAGCTGTTTTTT. It codes for CASSLEMLGNTGELFF.

For the CDR3, the DNA is TGCGCCAGCAGCCAAGATGGTGGGGGAAACTATGGCTACACCTTC. This sequence encodes CASSQDGGGNYGYTF. The rearrangement links TRBV4-1 to TRBJ1-2; D is perhaps TRBD1 (5 bases). The CDR3 totals 15 residues. Germline V lookup: CDR1 MGHRA, CDR2 YSYEKL. Trimming took 0 bases from V and 2 from J, leaving 10 bases between them.

V gene TRBV2 combines with J gene TRBJ1-2, with D uncertain. The CDR3 sequence is 14 residues long. CDR1 is SNHLY, CDR2 FYNNEI, per germline. The ends were cut back, 0 bases at V and 0 bases at J, with 5 bases in the middle. CDR3 coding DNA: TGTGCCAGCAGTGAAGCTACAGCTAACTATGGCTACACCTTC. Protein sequence: CASSEATANYGYTF.

The rearrangement links TRBV7-3 to TRBJ2-3; D gene unclear. V lost 7 bases and J 4 bases, leaving 18 bases between the germline ends. The CDR3 has 15 amino acids. Germline V gives CDR1 SGHTA, CDR2 FQGTGA. CDR3 bases: TGTGCCAGCAAATCGTTGGGCGCGGCACCAGATACGCAGTATTTT. Its protein product is CASKSLGAAPDTQYF.

The chain employs TRBV2 and TRBJ2-3; D is perhaps TRBD2 (5 bases). CDR3 size: 12 residues. CDR1 and CDR2 (germline): SNHLY, FYNNEI. Trimming stripped 11 bases from V and 0 bases from J, with 9 bases between. Here the CDR3 reads CALGESTDTQYF. The CDR3, as DNA: TGTGCCCTCGGGGAAAGCACAGATACGCAGTATTTT. Complete variable domain (other parts from reference TRBV2 and TRBJ2-3): EPEVTQTPSHQVTQMGQEVILRCVPISNHLYFYWYRQILGQKVEFLVSFYNNEISEKSEIFDDQFSVERPDGSNFTLKIRSTKLEDSAMYFCALGESTDTQYFGPGTRLTVL.

The chain recombines TRBV5-5 with TRBJ2-7; D gene uncertain. V lost 0 bases to trimming and J lost 6 bases, with 19 bases between them. Germline V gene sequence: CDR1 SGHKS, CDR2 YYEKEE (reference sequence). This CDR3 comprises 16 residues. The CDR3 bases are TGTGCCAGCAGCTTGGGGTTGCAAGGTCTATTGGGCGAGCAGTACTTC. It is translated as CASSLGLQGLLGEQYF.

The chain combines TRBV9 with TRBJ1-3; D perhaps matches TRBD1 (5 bases). CDR1 SGDLS and CDR2 YYNGEE come from the germline V gene. Trimming stripped 2 bases from V and 8 bases from J, with 11 bases between. The CDR3 is 13 residues long. The CDR3 reads CASSVDKGHTIYF. The CDR3 DNA is TGTGCCAGCAGCGTGGATAAGGGGCACACCATATATTTT.

The chain employs TRBV4-2 and TRBJ1-4, with D perhaps matching TRBD1 (6 bases). The CDR3 runs 16 residues. V was clipped by 0 bases and J by 5 bases, with 13 bases between them. From germline, CDR1 is LGHNA and CDR2 YNFKEQ. The CDR3 here is CASSQDGTTSNEKLFF. DNA of the CDR3: TGTGCCAGCAGCCAAGATGGGACAACCTCCAATGAAAAACTGTTTTTT.

This chain uses TRBV5-8 with TRBJ1-1; D is unclear. The CDR3 totals 11 residues. Germline loops: CDR1 SGHTS, CDR2 YDEGEE. Trimming took off 4 bases at V and 1 base at J, with 2 bases between the two ends. This CDR3 is CASSPNTEAFF. For the CDR3, the DNA is TGTGCCAGCAGCCCGAACACTGAAGCTTTCTTT. Full variable domain (remainder filled in from reference TRBV5-8 and TRBJ1-1): EAGVTQSPTHLIKTRGQQATLRCSPISGHTSVYWYQQALGLGLQFLLWYDEGEERNRGNFPPRFSGRQFPNYSSELNVNALELEDSALYLCASSPNTEAFFGQGTRLTVV.

The J gene is TRBJ2-3, the V gene TRBV11-2; 10 nucleotides align to TRBD2. The germline V gene encodes CDR1 SGHAT and CDR2 FQNNGV. CDR3 length equals 15 residues. After removal of 5 bases from V and 1 base from J, the junction contained 3 bases not matched to a gene. The CDR3 loop is CASSPSGGGTDTQYF. The CDR3 DNA follows: TGTGCCAGCAGCCCAAGCGGGGGGGGCACAGATACGCAGTATTTT.

This rearrangement joins TRBV9 to TRBJ2-1, with 12 bases identical to TRBD2. The CDR3 covers 17 residues. From germline, CDR1 is SGDLS and CDR2 YYNGEE. Trimming at V came to 3 bases and at J to 8 bases, leaving 12 bases not matched to a gene. The CDR3 sequence is CASSASSGGAGSDEQFF. CDR3 in DNA: TGTGCCAGCAGCGCATCTAGCGGGGGGGCGGGATCGGATGAGCAGTTCTTC.

The chain has TRBV6-1 and TRBJ2-7; TRBD1 aligns across 7 bases. CDR3 length: 12 amino acids. V gave up 6 bases and J gave up 3 bases; unmatched junction bases: 2. Germline CDR1 reads MNHNS; CDR2 reads SASEGT. The CDR3 DNA is TGTGCCAGCAGGGACAGGAACTACGAGCAGTACTTC. The encoded protein is CASRDRNYEQYF.

CDR3 DNA: TGTGCCACCGCAGGGGGCCCGGACGAGCAGTACTTC. Residues: CATAGGPDEQYF. The rearrangement joins TRBV5-5 to TRBJ2-7; 8 bases line up with TRBD1. In germline, CDR1 is SGHKS, CDR2 YYEKEE (reference sequence). Germline trimming cut 9 bases from V and 5 bases from J; bases unmatched to any gene: 7. This CDR3 contains 12 residues.

This clone showed up just a few times. The chain carries TRBV28 and TRBJ1-1; D not certain. The length of the CDR3 is 11 residues. Trimming removed 4 bases at V and 5 bases at J, with 5 bases between. CDR1 and CDR2 from the germline V gene are MDHEN and SYDVKM. CDR3 nucleotides: TGTGCCAGCAGTTCCAGAACTGAAGCTTTCTTT. The encoded protein is CASSSRTEAFF.